This TCR beta chain was identified during a study of blood T cells in healthy people across ages. Combining a sample-barcoded 5' primer with a J-beta primer mix, a second PCR ran for roughly 6 to 11 cycles. TCRdb re-called the 5' RACE reads with MiXCR, one entry per CDR3 protein. The data show 700,000 to 950,000 distinct CDR3 sequences, 35% to 45% seen once. The specimen sequenced was blood. The sequence was obtained from an older woman in good health.

CDR3 sequence: CASSKDRGYSNQPQHF. The CDR3 region has the DNA TGTGCCAGCAGCAAGGACAGGGGGTATAGCAATCAGCCCCAGCATTTT. The chain joins TRBV6-2 or TRBV6-3 to TRBJ1-5; the match to TRBD1 covers 10 bases. CDR1 and CDR2 (germline): MNHEY, SVGEGT. The CDR3 has 16 residues. Trimming took 6 bases from V and 0 from J; bases not matched to a gene: 5.